This TCR beta chain is drawn from a study of resident and recirculating memory T cells in vitiligo. Overall study context: Shave-biopsy epidermis from lesional and nonlesional skin was sequenced alongside PBMCs.

The CDR3 totals 16 residues. Trimming took 4 bases from V and 4 from J; bases not matched to a gene: 7. CDR1 and CDR2 (germline): MDHEN, SYDVKM. No vitiligo treatment was given during the prior three months. Note on this clone: What it recognizes is unknown.

Using immunoSEQ multiplex PCR, the repertoire was profiled, and TCRdb retains in-frame clones only, with some absent. This sample has 75,000 to 85,000 clones, with 92% found just once. Study-wide points: Vitiligo lesions lacked a unique dominant clone, and clonality varied. TCR sequences were not conserved across biopsy sites or patients.

This receptor was identified in a male donor with vitiligo. The chain uses TRBV28 and TRBJ2-1; 10 positions agree with TRBD2. Source material: blood. The CDR3 DNA reads TGTGCCAGCAGTTCTCTAGCGGGAGAGGCTTACAATGAGCAGTTCTTC. It yields the protein CASSSLAGEAYNEQFF. Full variable domain (outside the CDR3, taken from reference TRBV28 and TRBJ2-1): DVKVTQSSRYLVKRTGEKVFLECVQDMDHENMFWYRQDPGLGLRLIYFSYDVKMKEKGDIPEGYSVSREKKERFSLILESASTNQTSMYLCASSSLAGEAYNEQFFGPGTRLTVL.